This T cell receptor beta chain was captured by sequencing in a study of beta chain features in type 1 diabetes. Study-wide results and limits: More deletions and fewer insertions at VDJ junctions were found in patients with type 1 diabetes. Equally in patients and controls, PCR might preferentially amplify shorter templates. Shorter TCRB CDR3s, moderately but significantly so, were found in Type 1 diabetes patients in all four CD4+ subsets.

Expressed TCRB transcripts got sequenced, as all isolated RNA was reverse transcribed. Only in-frame clones appear in the TCRdb table, and some are missing; sequencing was by immunoSEQ multiplex PCR. Found here are 300,000 to 350,000 clones, around 9.7% of them singletons; the top ten hold over 0.95%. A word on this clone: Antigen unknown.

V lost 9 bases and J lost 2, with 15 bases in between. Germline CDR1 SEHNR, CDR2 FQNEAQ (reference sequence). The CDR3 extends over 14 amino acids. This TCR came from a man under 40 with type 1 diabetes. The sample was central memory CD4+ T cells from blood. The chain combines TRBV7-9 with TRBJ2-3, with D uncertain. The CDR3 region has the DNA TGTGCCAGTAAGTTGGCCAGAAACACAGATACGCAGTATTTT. Amino acid sequence: CASKLARNTDTQYF.